This note documents a single TCR beta chain sequence. Its antigen remains unknown. TCRdb processed the multiplex PCR reads anew with MiXCR; each CDR3 protein has one entry. The sample includes about 60,000 distinct CDR3 sequences, 57% of them seen just once. These data come from a study of breast tumors, draining lymph nodes, adjacent tissues. The V gene lost 5 bases and the J gene lost 2 bases, with 12 bases spanning the gap. CDR1 MRHNA and CDR2 SNTAGT come from the germline V gene. There are 14 residues in the CDR3. Study observations and caveats: Most tumor T cells seemingly derive from lymph node, then expand in tumor. Tumor TCR diversity was below lymph nodes but above nontumor tissue. Luminal-like breast cancer showed significantly higher tumor–nontumor repertoire similarity than basal-like.

The chain carries TRBV6-4 and TRBJ2-5; possible D gene TRBD1, 6 bases. Material for sequencing was breast tumor tissue. The TCR comes from a female donor with breast cancer. Some clones in this sample may be carry-over from other donors' samples. The CDR3: CASSPRQDQETQYF. The CDR3 DNA sequence: TGTGCCAGCAGTCCCAGACAGGATCAAGAGACCCAGTACTTC.